This is a list of T cell receptor beta chains from one sample in a study of blood T cell repertoires in COVID-19. The assay was immunoSEQ multiplex PCR, and TCRdb's table has in-frame clones only and misses some. The table records more than 300,000 clones, about 90% of them present only once. Sequences were obtained from peripheral blood. The source is a woman under 30 who had recovered from COVID-19. CDR3s include the opening cysteine and the closing phenylalanine or tryptophan. Fields, in order: D gene, clone size, V gene, J gene, CDR3 protein, CDR3 DNA. The D gene is left open where the match is weak. A clone size is listed for some rows: how often the clone was seen (once, few, many), or a class if it is expanded.

>TRBD1|-|TRBV7-2|TRBJ1-5
CASSAQGAYSNQPQHF
TGTGCCAGCAGCGCACAGGGGGCATATAGCAATCAGCCCCAGCATTTT
>-|-|TRBV7-6|TRBJ1-3
CASSFEADSGNTIYF
TGTGCCAGCAGCTTTGAAGCCGACTCTGGAAACACCATATATTTT
>-|-|TRBV7-2|TRBJ2-6
CASSRFGSGANVLTF
TGTGCCAGCAGCCGCTTCGGCTCTGGGGCCAACGTCCTGACTTTC
>TRBD2|once|TRBV18|TRBJ2-1
CASSPLTSGGVHGEQFF
TGTGCCAGCTCACCACTCACGTCGGGAGGGGTTCATGGGGAGCAGTTCTTC
>TRBD2|-|TRBV7-2|TRBJ2-3
CASSLAPRALAGGGPITDTQYF
TGTGCCAGCAGCTTAGCGCCCAGGGCCCTAGCGGGTGGAGGGCCCATCACAGATACGCAGTATTTT
>TRBD2|-|TRBV6-2/TRBV6-3|TRBJ2-1
CASSYRSGRIYNEQFF
TGTGCCAGCAGTTACCGTAGCGGGAGAATCTACAATGAGCAGTTCTTC
>-|-|TRBV3-1/TRBV3-2|TRBJ1-2
CASSPQAAYGYTF
TGTGCCAGCAGCCCTCAGGCAGCTTATGGCTACACCTTC
>TRBD2|-|TRBV20-1|TRBJ2-3
CSASEISSGSSDTQYF
TGCAGTGCTAGTGAGATCTCTAGCGGGAGTTCAGATACGCAGTATTTT
>-|few|TRBV7-2|TRBJ1-2
CASSFYRLRGDGYTF
TGTGCCAGCAGCTTTTACCGCCTCAGGGGCGATGGCTACACCTTC
>-|-|TRBV11-2|TRBJ1-4
CASSPFGTVNEKLFF
TGTGCCAGCAGCCCGTTTGGGACTGTTAATGAAAAACTGTTTTTT
>-|-|TRBV15|TRBJ1-5
CATSREPPTLYSNQPQHF
TGTGCCACCAGCAGAGAACCTCCTACCTTATATAGCAATCAGCCCCAGCATTTT
>TRBD1|-|TRBV11-2|TRBJ1-4
CASSFRDRDNEKLFF
TGTGCCAGCAGCTTTCGGGACAGGGATAATGAAAAACTGTTTTTT
>-|-|TRBV7-8|TRBJ2-1
CASSLDRAGEQFF
TGTGCCAGCAGCTTAGATCGGGCGGGTGAGCAGTTCTTC
>-|-|TRBV24-1|TRBJ1-2
CATSAEGGYGYTF
TGTGCCACCAGTGCGGAGGGCGGCTATGGCTACACCTTC
>-|-|TRBV7-9|TRBJ1-5
CASSSYQGTHGNQPQHF
TGTGCCAGCAGCTCATACCAAGGGACACATGGCAATCAGCCCCAGCATTTT
>TRBD1|-|TRBV5-1|TRBJ2-2
CASSSLPGQDTGELFF
TGCGCCAGCAGCTCTCTCCCGGGACAGGACACCGGGGAGCTGTTTTTT
>TRBD2|-|TRBV27|TRBJ2-2
CASSPRTSNTGELFF
TGTGCCAGCAGTCCAAGGACTAGTAACACCGGGGAGCTGTTTTTT
>-|-|TRBV19|TRBJ1-2
CASSISENYYGYTF
TGTGCCAGTAGTATTTCGGAGAATTATTATGGCTACACCTTC
>TRBD2|-|TRBV7-2|TRBJ2-1
CASVMTSDLTNEQFF
TGTGCCAGCGTGATGACTAGCGATCTTACTAATGAGCAGTTCTTC
>-|-|TRBV21-1|TRBJ1-1
CASSTWTTRTLNTEAFF
TGTGCCAGCAGCACCTGGACAACCCGCACTTTGAACACTGAAGCTTTCTTT
>-|-|TRBV5-4|TRBJ2-3
CASSLPPGGESDTQYF
TGTGCCAGCAGCCTACCCCCGGGCGGGGAGTCAGATACGCAGTATTTT
>TRBD2|once|TRBV5-1|TRBJ2-1
CASSPGLAGVDEQFF
TGCGCCAGCAGCCCGGGACTAGCGGGAGTAGATGAGCAGTTCTTC
>-|-|TRBV18|TRBJ2-2
CASSPLRSTGELFF
TGTGCCAGCTCACCGCTTAGGAGCACCGGGGAGCTGTTTTTT
>TRBD1|-|TRBV11-2|TRBJ2-2
CASRQTGQGGAGELFF
TGTGCCAGCAGACAAACAGGACAGGGTGGAGCCGGGGAGCTGTTTTTT
>TRBD2|once|TRBV5-5|TRBJ2-2
CASSLKAGRDTGELFF
TGTGCCAGCAGCTTGAAAGCGGGACGAGACACCGGGGAGCTGTTTTTT
>TRBD2|-|TRBV28|TRBJ2-1
CASSPMGLAGLDEQFF
TGTGCCAGCAGCCCCATGGGACTAGCGGGACTCGATGAGCAGTTCTTC
>TRBD2|-|TRBV29-1|TRBJ2-3
CSGRAGGLNTQYF
TGCAGCGGGCGAGCGGGAGGGTTAAATACGCAGTATTTT
>TRBD2|-|TRBV6-2/TRBV6-3|TRBJ2-5
CASSPGLAGVETQYF
TGTGCCAGCAGTCCGGGACTAGCGGGAGTGGAGACCCAGTACTTC
>TRBD2|-|TRBV7-2|TRBJ2-1
CASSGGLAGFYNEQFF
TGTGCCAGCAGCGGGGGACTAGCGGGTTTCTACAATGAGCAGTTCTTC
>-|-|TRBV12-3/TRBV12-4|TRBJ2-3
CATSEGLGDTQYF
TGTGCCACCTCGGAGGGCCTCGGAGATACGCAGTATTTT
>TRBD1|-|TRBV19|TRBJ2-2
CASSIQGQPGELFF
TGTGCCAGTAGTATACAGGGACAGCCCGGGGAGCTGTTTTTT
>-|-|TRBV25-1|TRBJ2-3
CASSEWGPREDTQYF
TGTGCCAGCAGTGAGTGGGGTCCCAGGGAAGATACGCAGTATTTT
>-|-|TRBV5-1|TRBJ1-2
CASSSFTGNYGYTF
TGCGCCAGCAGCTCCTTTACAGGGAACTATGGCTACACCTTC
>-|-|TRBV2|TRBJ1-4
CASSDAGASVEKLFF
TGTGCCAGCAGTGATGCGGGGGCTAGTGTTGAAAAACTGTTTTTT
>-|-|TRBV27|TRBJ2-2
CASSPRAATGVGRGTGELFF
TGTGCCAGCAGTCCCCGGGCAGCTACAGGGGTCGGGAGGGGTACCGGGGAGCTGTTTTTT
>-|-|TRBV11-3|TRBJ2-5
CASSFRGNSQETQYF
TGTGCCAGCAGCTTCAGGGGTAACAGCCAAGAGACCCAGTACTTC
>TRBD2|-|TRBV7-2|TRBJ2-3
CASSLELGLAGVPDTQYF
TGTGCCAGCAGCTTAGAATTGGGGCTAGCGGGAGTTCCAGATACGCAGTATTTT
>-|-|TRBV29-1|TRBJ2-1
CSVEISYNEQFF
TGCAGCGTTGAAATCAGCTACAATGAGCAGTTCTTC
>TRBD1|-|TRBV5-1|TRBJ1-2
CASSLEGANYGYTF
TGCGCCAGCAGCTTGGAGGGGGCGAACTATGGCTACACCTTC
>TRBD1|-|TRBV6-5|TRBJ1-6
CASSTDRGHSPLHF
TGTGCCAGCAGTACGGACAGGGGGCACTCACCCCTCCACTTT
>-|-|TRBV18|TRBJ1-1
CASSPRTNTEAFF
TGTGCCAGCTCACCGAGAACGAACACTGAAGCTTTCTTT
>TRBD2|-|TRBV4-1|TRBJ2-2
CASSQAGTSVATGELFF
TGCGCCAGCAGCCAGGCCGGGACTAGCGTTGCGACCGGGGAGCTGTTTTTT
>-|-|TRBV5-1|TRBJ2-6
CASRQESSGANVLTF
TGCGCCAGCCGACAGGAGAGCTCTGGGGCCAACGTCCTGACTTTC
>TRBD1|-|TRBV6-5|TRBJ1-2
CASRPGQGDYGYTF
TGTGCCAGCAGACCGGGACAGGGGGACTATGGCTACACCTTC
>TRBD1|-|TRBV5-8|TRBJ2-2
CASSLMLWDRPTGELFF
TGTGCCAGCAGCTTAATGCTCTGGGACAGACCCACCGGGGAGCTGTTTTTT
>-|-|TRBV6-1|TRBJ1-6
CASSEGGQSSYNSPLHF
TGTGCCAGCAGTGAAGGGGGGCAGAGCTCCTATAATTCACCCCTCCACTTT
>-|-|TRBV9|TRBJ2-1
CASSVGQELNEQFF
TGTGCCAGCAGCGTAGGGCAGGAACTCAATGAGCAGTTCTTC
>TRBD1|-|TRBV4-1|TRBJ1-1
CASSALQGTNTEAFF
TGCGCCAGCAGCGCCTTACAGGGGACGAACACTGAAGCTTTCTTT
>-|-|TRBV7-9|TRBJ2-3
CASSLANSRDTDTQYF
TGTGCCAGCAGCTTAGCCAACAGCAGAGACACAGATACGCAGTATTTT
>-|-|TRBV27|TRBJ1-2
CASSARWGGYGYTF
TGTGCCAGCAGTGCTCGTTGGGGCGGCTATGGCTACACCTTC
>-|-|TRBV12-3/TRBV12-4|TRBJ2-1
CASSLIAGSEQFF
TGTGCCAGCAGTTTAATCGCCGGTTCTGAGCAGTTCTTC
>-|-|TRBV27|TRBJ1-5
CASSYRSHQPQHF
TGTGCCAGCAGTTACCGTAGTCATCAGCCCCAGCATTTT
>-|-|TRBV28|TRBJ1-6
CASSLGSSYNSPLHF
TGTGCCAGCAGTTTGGGGAGCTCCTATAATTCACCCCTCCACTTT
>-|-|TRBV6-6|TRBJ1-2
CASSQDSYGYTF
TGTGCCAGCAGCCAGGATAGCTATGGCTACACCTTC
>-|-|TRBV24-1|TRBJ1-1
CATSAPGGTEAFF
TGTGCCACCAGTGCCCCCGGGGGCACTGAAGCTTTCTTT
>-|-|TRBV12-3/TRBV12-4|TRBJ1-3
CASRQSSGNTIYF
TGTGCCAGCAGACAGAGCTCTGGAAACACCATATATTTT
>TRBD2|few|TRBV2|TRBJ2-1
CASSDGGRADEQFF
TGTGCCAGCAGTGATGGCGGGAGGGCCGATGAGCAGTTCTTC
>-|-|TRBV2|TRBJ1-1
CASSEVYRNTEAFF
TGTGCCAGCAGTGAAGTGTACAGGAACACTGAAGCTTTCTTT
>TRBD2|-|TRBV5-1|TRBJ2-1
CASSQTSGYNEQFF
TGCGCCAGCAGTCAAACTAGCGGCTACAATGAGCAGTTCTTC
>TRBD2|-|TRBV4-1|TRBJ2-1
CASSRQGTSGRLKYNEQFF
TGCGCCAGCAGCCGACAGGGGACTAGCGGGAGGTTAAAATACAATGAGCAGTTCTTC